This is a list of T cell receptor beta chains from one sample in a study of technical replicates of blood from a few donors. The repertoire was sequenced with immunoSEQ multiplex PCR; TCRdb's copy has only in-frame clones and lacks some. Of tens of thousands of clones in the sample, 96% are singletons; the top ten hold approximately 0.41%. Sequencing used T cells isolated from PBMCs. The receptors were gathered from a human donor in good health. CDR3s include the opening cysteine and the closing phenylalanine or tryptophan. Fields, in order: D gene, V gene, clone size, CDR3 length, J gene, CDR3 protein, CDR3 DNA. The D gene is left open where the match is weak. A clone size is listed for some rows: how often the clone was seen (once, few, many), or a class if it is expanded.

.	TRBV7-2	.	12	TRBJ1-2	CASRSNQDGYTF	TGTGCCAGCAGGTCTAACCAGGATGGCTACACCTTC
TRBD1	TRBV30	.	11	TRBJ2-4	CACSTGVFQYF	TGTGCCTGCTCCACAGGGGTCTTTCAGTACTTC
.	TRBV30	once	13	TRBJ2-3	CAWTVKYADTQYF	TGTGCCTGGACGGTTAAATACGCAGATACGCAGTATTTT
.	TRBV4-1	.	15	TRBJ1-2	CASSQEGPPNYGYTF	TGCGCCAGCAGCCAAGAGGGCCCCCCTAACTATGGCTACACCTTC
.	TRBV7-3	.	13	TRBJ2-1	CASSLNFYNEQFF	TGTGCCAGCAGCTTAAACTTTTACAATGAGCAGTTCTTC
TRBD2	TRBV10-1	.	13	TRBJ2-7	CASSEILAGEQYF	TGCGCCAGCAGTGAGATATTAGCGGGGGAGCAGTACTTC
TRBD2	TRBV6-5	.	15	TRBJ2-7	CATKTRREARYEQYF	TGTGCCACCAAAACTCGGCGGGAGGCCCGCTACGAGCAGTACTTC
.	TRBV28	.	15	TRBJ2-1	CASSLIGGSYNEQFF	TGTGCCAGCAGTTTAATCGGCGGGTCCTACAATGAGCAGTTCTTC
TRBD1	TRBV7-8	.	15	TRBJ1-5	CASSLVRQGNQPQHF	TGTGCCAGCAGCTTAGTGAGACAGGGGAATCAGCCCCAGCATTTT
TRBD2	TRBV4-3	.	14	TRBJ2-1	CASSQVGGYNEQFF	TGCGCCAGCAGCCAAGTGGGAGGGTACAATGAGCAGTTCTTC